This T cell receptor beta chain was observed in a study of PD-1 blockade in classical Hodgkin lymphoma. TCRdb keeps only in-frame clones here, not all; method: immunoSEQ multiplex PCR. The sample has around 43,000 clones, roughly 73% seen once. Germline V gene sequence: CDR1 SGDLS, CDR2 YYNGEE. Trimming cost V 0 bases and J 4 bases, with 14 bases left between them. The CDR3 spans 16 residues. All patients relapsed after autologous stem cell transplantation, and brentuximab vedotin exposure varied. The V gene is TRBV9, the J gene TRBJ1-3; D remains ambiguous. The sequence was collected from a human donor with classical Hodgkin lymphoma. The material was peripheral blood mononuclear cells (PBMCs), obtained at baseline. The CDR3 spells CASSVGGLVSGNTIYF. For the CDR3, the DNA is TGTGCCAGCAGCGTAGGAGGGCTGGTATCGGGAAACACCATATATTTT.